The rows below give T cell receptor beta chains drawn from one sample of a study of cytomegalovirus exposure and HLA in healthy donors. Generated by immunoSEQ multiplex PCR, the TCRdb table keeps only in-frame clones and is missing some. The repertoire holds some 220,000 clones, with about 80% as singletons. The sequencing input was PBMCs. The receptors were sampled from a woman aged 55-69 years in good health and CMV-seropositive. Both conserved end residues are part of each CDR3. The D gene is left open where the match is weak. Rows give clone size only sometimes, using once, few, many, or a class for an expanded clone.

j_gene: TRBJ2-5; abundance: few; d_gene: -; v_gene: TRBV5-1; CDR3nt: TGCGCCAGCAGCTTGACAACGCAAGAGACCCAGTACTTC; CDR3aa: CASSLTTQETQYF
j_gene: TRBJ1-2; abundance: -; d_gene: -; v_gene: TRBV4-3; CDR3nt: TGCGCCAGCAGCCAAGCAGGGGTTCGTGGCTATGGCTACACCTTC; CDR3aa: CASSQAGVRGYGYTF
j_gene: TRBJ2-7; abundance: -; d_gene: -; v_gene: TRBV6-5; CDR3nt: TGTGCCAGCAGTTACTCGGCTAGCAGTGGGTACGAGCAGTACTTC; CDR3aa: CASSYSASSGYEQYF
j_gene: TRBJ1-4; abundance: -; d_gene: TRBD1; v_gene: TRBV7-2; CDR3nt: TGTGCCAGCAGCCCCGGGACAGGGAAAGTTGGGAATGAAAAACTGTTTTTT; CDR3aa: CASSPGTGKVGNEKLFF
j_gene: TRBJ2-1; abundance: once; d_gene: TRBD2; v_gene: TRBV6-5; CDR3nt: TGTGCCAGCTCCGCTAGCGGGCCCTCCTACAATGAGCAGTTCTTC; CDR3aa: CASSASGPSYNEQFF
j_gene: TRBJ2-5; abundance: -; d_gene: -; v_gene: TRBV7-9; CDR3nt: TGTGCCAGCACCTCTAGGGGAAAAGAGACCCAGTACTTC; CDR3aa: CASTSRGKETQYF
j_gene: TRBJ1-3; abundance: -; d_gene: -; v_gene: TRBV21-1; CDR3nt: TGTGCCAGCAGCAAAGCGCCGGTCAACTTCTCTGGAAACACCATATATTTT; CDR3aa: CASSKAPVNFSGNTIYF
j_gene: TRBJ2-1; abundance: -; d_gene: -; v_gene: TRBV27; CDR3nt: TGTGCCAGCACATATTCCGGGATAACAAGCTCCTACAATGAGCAGTTCTTC; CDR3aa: CASTYSGITSSYNEQFF
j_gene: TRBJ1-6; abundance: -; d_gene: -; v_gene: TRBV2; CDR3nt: TGTGCCAGCAACCCGGTCGCTAATTCACCCCTCCACTTT; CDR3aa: CASNPVANSPLHF
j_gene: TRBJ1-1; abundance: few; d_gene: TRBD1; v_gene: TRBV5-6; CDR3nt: TGTGCCAGCAGCTTTAGACAGGGCAGGGGTACTGAAGCTTTCTTT; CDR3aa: CASSFRQGRGTEAFF
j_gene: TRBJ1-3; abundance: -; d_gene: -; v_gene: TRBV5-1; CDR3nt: TGCGCCAGCAGCGTCTGGACAGCCACTGGAAACACCATATATTTT; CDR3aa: CASSVWTATGNTIYF
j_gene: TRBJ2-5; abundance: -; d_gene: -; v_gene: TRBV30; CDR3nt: TGTGCCTGGAGTCCGAGATTTGGAGAGACCCAGTACTTC; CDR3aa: CAWSPRFGETQYF
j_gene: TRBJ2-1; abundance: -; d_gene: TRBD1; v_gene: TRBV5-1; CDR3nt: TGCGCCAGCAGCCCCGGGACAGGGGATTACAATGAGCAGTTCTTC; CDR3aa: CASSPGTGDYNEQFF
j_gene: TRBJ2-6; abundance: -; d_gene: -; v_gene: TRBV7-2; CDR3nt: TGTGCCAGCAGCTTAGGAGGCGTGGCGGGGGCCAACGTCCTGACTTTC; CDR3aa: CASSLGGVAGANVLTF
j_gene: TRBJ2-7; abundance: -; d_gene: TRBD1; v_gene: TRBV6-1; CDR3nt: TGTGCCAGCAGTGAAAGGGACAGGACGACCTACGAGCAGTACTTC; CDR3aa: CASSERDRTTYEQYF
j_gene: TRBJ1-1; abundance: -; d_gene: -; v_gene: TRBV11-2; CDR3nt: TGTGCCAGCAGCTTACAGTTGGGGGGGACTGAAGCTTTCTTT; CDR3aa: CASSLQLGGTEAFF
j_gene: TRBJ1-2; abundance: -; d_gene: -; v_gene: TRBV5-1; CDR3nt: TGCGCCAGCAGCTTGGAACAGGCGGCTGCCTATGGCTACACCTTC; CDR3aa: CASSLEQAAAYGYTF
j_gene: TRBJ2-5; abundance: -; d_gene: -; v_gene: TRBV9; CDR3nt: TGTGCCAGCAGCGTAGTTGGGGGGGAGACCCAGTACTTC; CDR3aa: CASSVVGGETQYF
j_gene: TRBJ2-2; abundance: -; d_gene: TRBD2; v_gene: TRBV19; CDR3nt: TGTGTATCCCAGCTAGCGGGAGTTGCCGGGGAGCTGTTTTTT; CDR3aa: CVSQLAGVAGELFF
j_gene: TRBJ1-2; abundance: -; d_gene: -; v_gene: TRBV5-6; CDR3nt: TGTGCCAGCAGCCTGATTTACTCCTATGGCTACACCTTC; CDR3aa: CASSLIYSYGYTF
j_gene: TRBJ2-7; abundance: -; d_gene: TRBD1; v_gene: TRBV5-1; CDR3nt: TGCGCCAGCAGCCACGGGACAGGGAGGCAAGACGAGCAGTACTTC; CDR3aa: CASSHGTGRQDEQYF
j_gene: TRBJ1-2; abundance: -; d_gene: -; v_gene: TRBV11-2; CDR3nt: TGTGCCAGCAGCTTAGATAGCAACTATGGCTACACCTTC; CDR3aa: CASSLDSNYGYTF
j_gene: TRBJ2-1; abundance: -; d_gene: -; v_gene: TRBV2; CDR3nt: TGTGCCAGCAGTCCGGGAGCCTCCTACAATGAGCAGTTCTTC; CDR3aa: CASSPGASYNEQFF
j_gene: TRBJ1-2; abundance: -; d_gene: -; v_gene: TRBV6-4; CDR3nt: TGTGCCAGCAGTTCGGGGGGAGTGAGCTACACCTTC; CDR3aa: CASSSGGVSYTF
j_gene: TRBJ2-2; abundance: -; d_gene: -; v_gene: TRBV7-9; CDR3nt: TGTGCCAGCAGCTCTGGCGGGGCGAACACCGGGGAGCTGTTTTTT; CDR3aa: CASSSGGANTGELFF
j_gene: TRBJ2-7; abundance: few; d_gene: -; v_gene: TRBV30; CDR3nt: TGTGCCTGGAGATTCAAAGCCGGGGACTCCTACGAGCAGTACTTC; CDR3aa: CAWRFKAGDSYEQYF
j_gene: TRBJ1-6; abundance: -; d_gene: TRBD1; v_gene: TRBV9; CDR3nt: TGTGCCAGCAGCGTATCGGACAGGGCTTCACCCCTCCACTTT; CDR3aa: CASSVSDRASPLHF
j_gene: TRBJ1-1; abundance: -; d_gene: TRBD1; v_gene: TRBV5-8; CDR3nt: TGTGCCAGCAGCTTGGGGGGGACAGTGAACACTGAAGCTTTCTTT; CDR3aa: CASSLGGTVNTEAFF